Described below is a single T cell receptor beta chain sequence and its context. The sample is drawn from a study of spatial heterogeneity in lung cancer. The time point: blood at routine non-recurrence follow-up after resection. The input material, whole RNA from tumor, nontumor lung or frozen PBMC, was sequenced unsorted. On each TCR cDNA molecule, a unique molecular identifier was present. TCRdb independently ran MiXCR on the 5' RACE reads; one entry per CDR3 protein. The table shows about 18,000 distinct CDR3 sequences, with about 10% occurring only once. The CDR3 runs to 14 residues. The V segment lost 6 bases and the J segment 4 bases; nucleotides outside the gene matches: 7. The V gene's germline CDR1 is SNHLY and CDR2 FYNNEI.

Sample: PBMCs, taken at follow-up. The clonotype originates from a male donor with early-stage non-small cell lung cancer. The chain carries TRBV2 and TRBJ2-7, with TRBD2 matching over 9 bases. The chain's CDR3 is CASRPGLAGYEQYF. The CDR3 DNA is TGTGCCAGCAGACCAGGGCTAGCGGGATACGAGCAGTACTTC.